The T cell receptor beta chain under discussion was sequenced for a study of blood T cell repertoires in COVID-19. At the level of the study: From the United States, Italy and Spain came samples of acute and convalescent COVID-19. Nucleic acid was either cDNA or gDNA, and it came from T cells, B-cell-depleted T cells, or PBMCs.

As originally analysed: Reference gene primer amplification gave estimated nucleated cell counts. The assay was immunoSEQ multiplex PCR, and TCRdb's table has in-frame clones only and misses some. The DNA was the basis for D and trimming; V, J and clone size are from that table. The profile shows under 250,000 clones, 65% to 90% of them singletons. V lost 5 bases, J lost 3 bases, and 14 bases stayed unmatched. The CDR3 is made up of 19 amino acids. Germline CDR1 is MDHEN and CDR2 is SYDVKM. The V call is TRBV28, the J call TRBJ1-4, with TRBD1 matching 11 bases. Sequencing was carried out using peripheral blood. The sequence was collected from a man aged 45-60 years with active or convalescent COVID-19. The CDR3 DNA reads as TGTGCCAGCAGTCCATTTCTCCGCCGGGACAGGGGGGCTAATGAAAAACTGTTTTTT. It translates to CASSPFLRRDRGANEKLFF.